The 29 T cell receptor beta chains below were found in one sample sequenced in a study of T cell responses to AZD1222 COVID-19 vaccine. Sequenced by immunoSEQ multiplex PCR; TCRdb stores in-frame clones only, minus some. Here the sample spans approximately 140,000 clones, around 89% being singletons. Source: peripheral blood, taken on day 0 of AZD1222 vaccination. Receptor source: an adult in good health.

The CDR3 DNA reads TGTGCCAGCAGCCAAGACCAAGCAGGGGCAAACGAGCAGTACTTC. Encoded protein: CASSQDQAGANEQYF. The chain employs TRBV3-1 (or the pseudogene TRBV3-2) and TRBJ2-7; weak D call: TRBD1 (6 bases). This CDR3 contains 15 residues. Germline loops: CDR1 LGHDT, CDR2 YNNKEL (reference sequence). V was cut by 0 bases and J by 5 bases, with 14 bases left in between.

This rearrangement joins TRBV6-5 to TRBJ1-2; D gene ambiguous. Germline loops: CDR1 MNHEY, CDR2 SVGAGI. CDR3 length: 12 residues. V lost 6 bases and J lost 8, with 13 bases in between. CDR3 coding DNA: TGTGCCAGCAGCTCATTCCCCGGGGGCTACACCTTC. Translated, it gives CASSSFPGGYTF.

This clone is labeled medium-sized. The J gene is TRBJ2-1, the V gene TRBV7-8; D might be TRBD1 (6 bases). CDR1 is SGHVS and CDR2 is FQNEAQ in the germline V gene. This CDR3 region has 20 residues. Deletions cut 3 bases from V and 2 bases from J, with 26 bases between. CDR3 loop: CASSFDPLYRVIIPYNEQFF. In nucleotides, the CDR3 is TGTGCCAGCAGCTTTGACCCCCTGTACAGGGTAATAATTCCCTACAATGAGCAGTTCTTC.

The CDR3 DNA sequence: TGTGCCAGCAGTGACAGGGGGGGCGCGGTCTATGGCTACACCTTC. Residues: CASSDRGGAVYGYTF. The chain links TRBV6-4 to TRBJ1-2; maybe TRBD1 (6 bases). The CDR3 is 15 residues long. V was cut by 2 bases and J by 4 bases, with 14 bases left in between. Germline-derived CDR1 and CDR2 are MRHNA and SNTAGT.

This chain connects TRBV7-2 to TRBJ1-1; perhaps TRBD1 as D (5 bases). The CDR3 has 16 amino acids. V lost 2 bases to trimming and J lost 0 bases, with 13 bases between them. Germline V gene data show CDR1 as SGHTA and CDR2 as FQGNSA. This chain's CDR3 is CASSLLGGIMNTEAFF. CDR3 in DNA: TGTGCCAGCAGCTTATTGGGGGGGATTATGAACACTGAAGCTTTCTTT.

V usage is TRBV6-4 and J usage is TRBJ2-7; 9 bases are shared with TRBD2. Unmatched junction bases numbered 8, after V lost 11 bases and J lost 3 bases. This CDR3 has 13 residues. Germline CDR1 is MRHNA and CDR2 is SNTAGT. CDR3 bases: TGTGCCGGACCAAAGACTAGCGGCTACGAGCAGTACTTC. Amino acids: CAGPKTSGYEQYF.

The V gene is TRBV5-1, the J gene TRBJ1-2; D might be TRBD1 (6 bases). The CDR3 runs to 15 residues. Germline V gene sequence: CDR1 SGHRS, CDR2 YFSETQ. V was clipped by 5 bases and J by 4 bases, with 18 bases between them. DNA for the CDR3: TGCGCCAGCAGTTTGACAACTGGGGGCCCCTATGGCTACACCTTC. Protein: CASSLTTGGPYGYTF.

The chain recombines TRBV27 with TRBJ2-1; tentatively, D is TRBD1 or TRBD2 (5 bases each). The V gene's germline CDR1 is MNHEY and CDR2 SMNVEV (reference sequence). With 8 bases removed from V and 8 bases from J, the gap between germline ends came to 10 bases. The CDR3 covers 11 residues. CDR3: CASSGTHEQFF. CDR3 DNA: TGTGCCAGCTCCGGGACCCATGAGCAGTTCTTC.

This chain joins TRBV5-5 and TRBJ2-7; 7 nucleotides align to TRBD1. This CDR3 spans 12 amino acids. J gave up 6 bases and V 8 bases, and 8 bases lay outside the gene matches. CDR1 and CDR2 (germline): SGHKS, YYEKEE (reference sequence). The CDR3 protein is CASSATGFEQYF. CDR3 coding DNA: TGTGCCAGTTCCGCGACAGGGTTCGAGCAGTACTTC.

The chain uses TRBV5-1 and TRBJ1-2, with D hard to call. The germline V and J ends were trimmed by 0 bases and 1 base, with 4 bases remaining between them. Germline values: CDR1 SGHRS, CDR2 YFSETQ. There are 13 residues in the CDR3. The chain's CDR3 is CASSLGGNYGYTF. Here the CDR3 DNA reads TGCGCCAGCAGCTTGGGCGGTAACTATGGCTACACCTTC.

This clone has only one observation. The chain recombines TRBV28 with TRBJ1-3, with a tentative D call TRBD1 (6 bases). V was pared by 7 bases and J by 4 bases, with 26 bases between. This CDR3 is 18 amino acids long. Per the germline V gene, CDR1 is MDHEN and CDR2 is SYDVKM. For the CDR3, the DNA is TGTGCCAGCAAAGGGTACACGATTCAACAGGGATCAGGAAACACCATATATTTT. This translates into CASKGYTIQQGSGNTIYF.

This chain connects TRBV4-3 to TRBJ1-2; no definite D call. The CDR3 covers 17 residues. V was cut by 4 bases and J by 5 bases, with 23 bases left in between. CDR1 and CDR2 (germline): LGHNA, YSLEER. The CDR3 DNA follows: TGCGCCAGCAGCCCGTCTAGAGGCAGCGCTATCCCGTATGGCTACACCTTC. As protein: CASSPSRGSAIPYGYTF.

This CDR3 reads CASSVGEGELFF. Here the CDR3 DNA reads TGTGCCAGCAGCGTAGGGGAGGGGGAGCTGTTTTTT. The chain has TRBV9 and TRBJ2-2; D is perhaps TRBD2 (5 bases). Germline CDR1 is SGDLS and CDR2 is YYNGEE. The CDR3 has 12 amino acids. V was trimmed by 0 bases and J by 8 bases, leaving 5 bases between them.

The chain joins TRBV5-4 to TRBJ1-2; no clear D gene. The CDR3 totals 11 residues. Germline-derived CDR1 and CDR2 are SGHNT and YYREEE (reference sequence). V was shortened by 2 bases and J by 9 bases, with 8 bases between the two germline ends. As DNA, the CDR3 is TGTGCCAGCAGCTTCTCTCTTAGCTACACCTTC. Translating it yields CASSFSLSYTF.

The J gene is TRBJ1-5, the V gene TRBV15; 9 bases align to TRBD1. This CDR3 is built from 17 residues. CDR1 and CDR2 from the germline V gene are LNHNV and YYDKDF (reference sequence). Trimming removed 0 bases from V and 0 bases from J; junction bases left unmatched: 3. The DNA of the CDR3 is TGTGCCACCAGCAGAGATGGGACAGGGTATAGCAATCAGCCCCAGCATTTT. Protein: CATSRDGTGYSNQPQHF.

V is TRBV5-5 and J is TRBJ1-1; D unresolved. Germline CDR1 SGHKS, CDR2 YYEKEE (reference sequence). V was trimmed by 6 bases and J by 1 base, leaving 4 bases between them. This CDR3 is 11 amino acids long. The CDR3 coding sequence is TGTGCCAGCAAGTCGAACACTGAAGCTTTCTTT. Translated: CASKSNTEAFF. Together with reference TRBV5-5 and TRBJ1-1, the CDR3 gives the full variable domain: DAGVTQSPTHLIKTRGQQVTLRCSPISGHKSVSWYQQVLGQGPQFIFQYYEKEERGRGNFPDRFSARQFPNYSSELNVNALLLGDSALYLCASKSNTEAFFGQGTRLTVV.

This chain links TRBV20-1 with TRBJ1-1; a weak D match, TRBD1 (5 bases). This CDR3 is built from 10 residues. Germline CDR1 is DFQATT and CDR2 is SNEGSKA (reference sequence). The ends were cut back, 6 bases at V and 7 bases at J, with 9 bases in the middle. CDR3 residues: CSALRGEAFF. CDR3 in DNA: TGCAGTGCACTGAGGGGTGAAGCTTTCTTT.

V gene TRBV19 combines with J gene TRBJ1-4; no firm D call. V was pared by 5 bases and J by 0 bases, with 16 bases between. The CDR3 extends over 17 amino acids. CDR1 and CDR2 from the germline V gene are LNHDA and SQIVND (reference sequence). CDR3 coding DNA: TGTGCCAGTAGTCCACCCGGGTACGGAGCAACTAATGAAAAACTGTTTTTT. Translating gives CASSPPGYGATNEKLFF.

V is TRBV18 and J is TRBJ1-5; D call uncertain. CDR3 length equals 15 residues. V lost 1 base and J lost 2, with 9 bases in between. CDR1 and CDR2 from the germline V gene are KGHSH and LQKENI. The CDR3 reads CASSPLDGGNQPQHF. Here the CDR3 DNA reads TGTGCCAGCTCACCACTAGATGGGGGCAATCAGCCCCAGCATTTT.

This chain uses TRBV6-5 with TRBJ1-2, with 10 bases lining up with TRBD1. Per germline, CDR1 MNHEY and CDR2 SVGAGI. V lost 0 bases and J lost 3; bases outside the gene matches: 1. This CDR3 contains 15 residues. CDR3 sequence: CASSYSGQGDYGYTF. The CDR3 DNA is TGTGCCAGCAGTTACTCAGGACAGGGGGACTATGGCTACACCTTC.

The chain employs TRBV12-5 and TRBJ1-5; D remains ambiguous. Germline V CDR1 and CDR2: LGHNT, FRNRAP. CDR3 length equals 13 residues. V dropped 2 bases and J dropped 7 bases, with 9 bases sitting between them. The CDR3 coding sequence is TGTGCTAGTGGTTTGAGCCCCGACCAGCCCCAGCATTTT. Protein product: CASGLSPDQPQHF.

The chain uses TRBV28 and TRBJ2-2; 12 bases map to TRBD2. Germline CDR1 reads MDHEN; CDR2 reads SYDVKM. The CDR3 has 14 amino acids. V lost 5 bases to trimming and J lost 11 bases; unmatched junction nucleotides: 6. Written as DNA, the CDR3 is TGTGCCAGCAGTAAGGTACTAGCGGGGGGCGAGCTGTTTTTT. It translates to CASSKVLAGGELFF.

This chain uses TRBV6-6 with TRBJ1-6, with TRBD1 as a possible D gene (5 bases). The germline V gene encodes CDR1 MNHNY and CDR2 SVGAGI (reference sequence). The CDR3 contains 12 residues. V was trimmed by 2 bases and J by 10 bases, leaving 6 bases between them. The DNA for the CDR3 is TGTGCCAGCAGTTACGACAGCTCACCCCTCCACTTT. Amino acid sequence: CASSYDSSPLHF.

This chain uses TRBV4-3 with TRBJ2-4; TRBD1 is a possible D gene (5 bases). Trimming took off 2 bases at V and 9 bases at J, with 14 bases between the two ends. Per germline, CDR1 LGHNA and CDR2 YSLEER. CDR3 length: 14 residues. DNA of the CDR3: TGCGCCAGCAGCCAAATTAAGGGGTCCGGCATTCAGTACTTC. Translation: CASSQIKGSGIQYF.

This clone was seen a single time. The chain employs TRBV27 and TRBJ2-3; D is ambiguous. Per germline, CDR1 MNHEY and CDR2 SMNVEV (reference sequence). The CDR3 runs 14 residues. Deletions cut 3 bases from V and 2 bases from J, with 9 bases between. The DNA for the CDR3 is TGTGCCAGCAGTTTCCGAGACAACACAGATACGCAGTATTTT. This encodes CASSFRDNTDTQYF.

The chain couples TRBV28 to TRBJ2-5, with D maybe TRBD2 (6 bases). The CDR3 length is 14 residues. Germline V CDR1 and CDR2: MDHEN, SYDVKM. V lost 5 bases and J 5 bases, leaving 15 bases between the germline ends. The CDR3 region is CASSLLALVETQYF. In DNA form, the CDR3 reads TGTGCCAGCAGTCTTCTAGCGCTAGTTGAGACCCAGTACTTC.

This clone showed up just once. J is TRBJ1-1 and V is TRBV6-5; D is unclear. Trimming pared 0 bases from V and 2 bases from J, leaving 10 bases between. This CDR3 spans 15 amino acids. Germline CDR1 reads MNHEY; CDR2 reads SVGAGI. The CDR3 here is CASSYSMRQNTEAFF. CDR3 nucleotide sequence: TGTGCCAGCAGTTACTCGATGAGACAAAACACTGAAGCTTTCTTT.

This clone has only one observation. The chain employs TRBV10-3 and TRBJ2-7, with TRBD2 matching 7 bases. V lost 2 bases to trimming and J lost 2 bases; unmatched junction nucleotides: 0. This CDR3 contains 13 residues. CDR1 and CDR2 from the germline V gene are ENHRY and SYGVKD. This CDR3 is CAISEGTTYEQYF. The CDR3 DNA reads as TGTGCCATCAGTGAGGGGACTACCTACGAGCAGTACTTC.

This chain links TRBV2 with TRBJ2-7; 11 positions match TRBD2. This CDR3 is 14 amino acids long. Germline V CDR1 and CDR2: SNHLY, FYNNEI. J gave up 6 bases and V 6 bases, and 7 bases lay outside the gene matches. In DNA form, the CDR3 reads TGTGCCAGCAGGCCGACTAGCGGGGCAGGCGAGCAGTACTTC. Protein sequence: CASRPTSGAGEQYF.